Presented here are 2 T cell receptor beta chains from one specimen sequenced in a study of tumour-infiltrating T cells in Burkitt lymphoma. Profiling relied on immunoSEQ multiplex PCR, and the TCRdb table lists in-frame clones only, not all of them. The profile covers under 7,000 clones, with around 85% appearing a single time and 11% taken by the ten largest. Sequencing was done on a sample of tumor tissue. These receptors were taken from a human donor with Burkitt lymphoma.

This clone was observed a few times. The genes are TRBV5-6 and TRBJ1-2, with D possibly matching TRBD1 (5 bases). CDR1 and CDR2 (germline): SGHDT, YYEEEE. V was shortened by 0 bases and J by 4 bases, with 13 bases between the two germline ends. The CDR3 length is 15 residues. The CDR3 DNA reads TGTGCCAGCAGCTTGGTCGGGACGGCGTTCTATGGCTACACCTTC. Translating it yields CASSLVGTAFYGYTF.

The chain is built from TRBV2 and TRBJ1-1; tentative D call: TRBD1 (5 bases). Germline assignment: CDR1 SNHLY and CDR2 FYNNEI. The CDR3 has 13 residues. The ends were cut back, 11 bases at V and 7 bases at J, with 20 bases in the middle. CDR3 amino acids: CACQGIGLGEAFF. The CDR3 region has the DNA TGTGCCTGCCAGGGTATTGGTCTTGGTGAAGCTTTCTTT.